This entry is about one T cell receptor (beta chain). This clone was recorded many times. The target of this receptor is not known. The read gets to within 3 residues of the CDR3 end, and the germline J gene fills in the rest. Most CVID patients and most healthy controls were of Caucasian heritage. Heparinized peripheral whole blood samples of roughly 5 to 8 ml were obtained from each donor. Genomic DNA from adults with common variable immune deficiency (CVID) and from healthy adult controls was used for sequencing of TCRbeta CDR3 repertoires. A total of around 22 healthy adult volunteers (about twelve female and around 10 male; age range about 20 to 70 years, mean age about 32) were included in the control group. To isolate peripheral blood mononuclear cells, diluted blood was subjected to density centrifugation over Hypaque 1077 or Ficoll-Paque. Genomic DNA was obtained from unsorted mononuclear cells through either Qiagen column purification or a centrifugation-based method.

This sample was included in a study of T cell clonality in common variable immunodeficiency (dated by TCRdb to between 2014 and 2017). The research as a whole found: Fewer deletions and N-nucleotide insertions were reportedly observed in CVID TCRbeta sequences, and highly modified clones with 13 or more V deletions were reportedly absent from CVID TCRbeta sequences. Differences among patients in the CVID cohort limited the correlations between repertoire features and clinical complications. Despite equal DNA input, controls averaged roughly 89,000 unique sequences per sample versus around 30,000 in CVID samples. The authors noted that sequencing repertoires of T cell subpopulations would be needed to clarify what caused the increased clonality in CVID. Increased TCRbeta clonality was found in CVID subjects compared with healthy controls (t-test p = 0.018), with the increase being most characteristic of about a third of subjects. CVID subjects shared fewer TCRbeta clones with each other than healthy controls did (p < 0.0001).

Looking up the germline V gene (reference sequence) yields CDR1 SGHNT and CDR2 YYREEE. V is trimmed back by 3 bases and J by 3 bases, and the junction contains 9 bases that no gene match accounts for. There are 15 amino acids in the CDR3, from cysteine to phenylalanine inclusive. Only the CDR3 bases that were read are kept: 36 of them, in frame from base 1. For sequencing input, CVID and control samples contributed equivalent amounts of genomic DNA. For every sample, a 60 bp segment covering the rearranged TCRbeta CDR3 region was amplified and then sequenced. The immunoSEQ assay, a bias-corrected multiplex PCR combined with high-throughput sequencing, was used for TCRbeta amplification. Turning to the authors' computational methods: Each unique nucleotide sequence was treated as a clone and annotated with V, D and J genes, copy number and frequency. Sequences were labeled productive if in frame, and non-productive if out of frame or containing stop codons. Clonality was calculated from Shannon's entropy as previously described. The predicted amino acid sequences of productive clones were used to derive mean CDR3 Kyte-Doolittle hydropathy. Hierarchical clustering of scaled V gene usage was performed with the R hclust function using Manhattan distance and complete linkage. To assess clone sharing by CDR3 amino acid sequence, 12 repertoires per group were resampled over 100 rounds. Repertoires were searched for approximately 77 published EBV-specific and around 240 published CMV-specific TCRbeta sequences. Analysis left out a couple of CVID samples that produced under 10,000 sequences, so a few dozen CVID repertoires remained. TCRdb's version of the immuneACCESS table is confined to in-frame rearrangements and falls short of the full clone set. An unresolved V gene accounts for under half of the shortfall where checked; the remainder is of unknown origin. That table supplies the V and J calls and clone size; D and trimming were determined from the DNA. The sample features under 35,000 clones, and none is a singleton. 3.8% of the sample is taken by the ten largest.

The sequence was obtained from a person aged 18-70 years in good health. The specimen sequenced was peripheral blood mononuclear cells. The V gene is TRBV5-4 and the J gene is TRBJ2-7, and 7 junction bases match TRBD1. The CDR3 here reads CASSSQGTAIYEQYF. CDR3 DNA, as far as it was read: TGTGCCAGCAGCTCCCAAGGGACAGCTATCTACGAG.